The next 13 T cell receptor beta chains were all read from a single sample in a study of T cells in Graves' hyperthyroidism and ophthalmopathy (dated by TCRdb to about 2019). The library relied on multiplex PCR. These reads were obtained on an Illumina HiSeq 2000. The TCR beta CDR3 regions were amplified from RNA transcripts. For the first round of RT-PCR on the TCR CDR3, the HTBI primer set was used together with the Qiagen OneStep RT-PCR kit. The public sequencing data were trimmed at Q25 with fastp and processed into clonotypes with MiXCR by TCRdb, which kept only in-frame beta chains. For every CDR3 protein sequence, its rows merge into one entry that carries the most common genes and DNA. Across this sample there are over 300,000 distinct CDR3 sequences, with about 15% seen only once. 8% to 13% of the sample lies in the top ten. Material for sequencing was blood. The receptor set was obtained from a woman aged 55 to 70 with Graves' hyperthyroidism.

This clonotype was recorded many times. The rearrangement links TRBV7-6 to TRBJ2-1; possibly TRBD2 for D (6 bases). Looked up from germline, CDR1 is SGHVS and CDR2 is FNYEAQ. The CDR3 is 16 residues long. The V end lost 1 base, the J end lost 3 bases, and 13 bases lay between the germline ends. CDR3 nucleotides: TGTGCCAGCAGCTTAGTAACACGGGGAGGCTACAATGAGCAGTTCTTC. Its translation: CASSLVTRGGYNEQFF.

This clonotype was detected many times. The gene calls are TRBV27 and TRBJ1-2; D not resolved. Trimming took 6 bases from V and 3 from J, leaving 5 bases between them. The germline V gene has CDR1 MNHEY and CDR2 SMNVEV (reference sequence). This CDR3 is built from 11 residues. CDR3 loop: CASRTDYGYTF. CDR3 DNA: TGTGCCAGCAGGACGGACTATGGCTACACCTTC.

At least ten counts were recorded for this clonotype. This chain's CDR3 is CSGLAGGPYNEQFF. CDR3 in DNA: TGCAGTGGACTAGCGGGAGGGCCATACAATGAGCAGTTCTTC. This sequence joins TRBV20-1 and TRBJ2-1; 14 bases are a match to TRBD2. The ends lost 7 bases at V and 4 bases at J; junction bases unmatched: 3. Germline CDR1 and CDR2: DFQATT and SNEGSKA (reference sequence). The CDR3 extends over 14 amino acids.

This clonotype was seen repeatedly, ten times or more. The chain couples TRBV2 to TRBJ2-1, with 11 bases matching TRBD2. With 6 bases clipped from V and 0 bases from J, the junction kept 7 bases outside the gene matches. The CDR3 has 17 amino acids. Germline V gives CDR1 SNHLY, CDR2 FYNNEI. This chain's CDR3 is CASRALSGRASYNEQFF. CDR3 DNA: TGTGCCAGCAGAGCGCTTAGCGGGAGGGCCTCCTACAATGAGCAGTTCTTC.

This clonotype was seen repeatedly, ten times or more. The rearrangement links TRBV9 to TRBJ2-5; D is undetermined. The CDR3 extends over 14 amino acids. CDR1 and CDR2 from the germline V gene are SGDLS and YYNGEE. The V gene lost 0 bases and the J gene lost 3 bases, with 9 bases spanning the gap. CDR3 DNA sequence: TGTGCCAGCAGCGTAGTTGGTCGGGAAGAGACCCAGTACTTC. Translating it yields CASSVVGREETQYF. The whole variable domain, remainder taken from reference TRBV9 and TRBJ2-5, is DSGVTQTPKHLITATGQRVTLRCSPRSGDLSVYWYQQSLDQGLQFLIQYYNGEERAKGNILERFSAQQFPDLHSELNLSSLELGDSALYFCASSVVGREETQYFGPGTRLLVL.

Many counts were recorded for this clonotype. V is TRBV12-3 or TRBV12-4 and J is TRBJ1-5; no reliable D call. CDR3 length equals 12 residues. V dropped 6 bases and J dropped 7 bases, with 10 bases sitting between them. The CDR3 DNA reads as TGTGCCAGCAGGGATGTAGGCCAGCCCCAGCATTTT. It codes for CASRDVGQPQHF.

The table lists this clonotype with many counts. Here the CDR3 reads CASSADTRGRRETQYF. CDR3 nucleotide sequence: TGTGCCAGCAGTGCCGACACCAGGGGGCGTAGGGAGACCCAGTACTTC. The chain joins TRBV12-3 or TRBV12-4 to TRBJ2-5, with TRBD1 matching over 8 bases. V dropped 5 bases and J dropped 5; count of bases not matched to a gene: 13. This CDR3 region has 16 residues.

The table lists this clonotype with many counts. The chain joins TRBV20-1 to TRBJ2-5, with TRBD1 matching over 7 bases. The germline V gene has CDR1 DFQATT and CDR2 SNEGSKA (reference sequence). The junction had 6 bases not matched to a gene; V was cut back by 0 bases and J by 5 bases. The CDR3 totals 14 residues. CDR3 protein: CSARDVTGRETQYF. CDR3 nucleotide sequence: TGCAGTGCTAGAGATGTGACAGGGCGGGAGACCCAGTACTTC.

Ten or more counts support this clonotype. The CDR3 region has the DNA TGTGCCAGCAGTCGACTCGGCGGCTTATTCCACGAGCAGTACTTC. Its translation: CASSRLGGLFHEQYF. The rearrangement links TRBV7-2 to TRBJ2-7; D remains unclear. Germline assignment: CDR1 SGHTA and CDR2 FQGNSA. The CDR3 spans 15 residues. Trimming cost V 6 bases and J 5 bases, with 20 bases left between them.

The CDR3 loop is CASSSRLAGVFTGELFF. Written as DNA, the CDR3 is TGTGCCAGCAGTAGCCGACTAGCGGGAGTTTTCACCGGGGAGCTGTTTTTT. The chain recombines TRBV27 with TRBJ2-2, with 12 bases that match TRBD2. The CDR3 length is 17 residues. Germline CDR1 and CDR2: MNHEY and SMNVEV (reference sequence). The junction had 8 bases not matched to a gene; V was cut back by 5 bases and J by 4 bases.

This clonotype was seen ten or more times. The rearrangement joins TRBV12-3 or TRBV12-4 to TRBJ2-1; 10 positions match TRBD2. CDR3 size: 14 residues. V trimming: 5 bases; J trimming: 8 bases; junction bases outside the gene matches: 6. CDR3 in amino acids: CASSPGLAADEQFF. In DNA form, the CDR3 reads TGTGCCAGCAGTCCCGGACTAGCGGCGGATGAGCAGTTCTTC.

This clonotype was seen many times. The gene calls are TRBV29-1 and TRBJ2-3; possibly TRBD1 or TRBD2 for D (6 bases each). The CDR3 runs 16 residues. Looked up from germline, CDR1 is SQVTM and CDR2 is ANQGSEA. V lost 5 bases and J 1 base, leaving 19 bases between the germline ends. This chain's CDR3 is CSVSSNRDWGTDTQYF. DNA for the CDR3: TGCAGCGTTTCGTCGAACAGGGACTGGGGCACAGATACGCAGTATTTT.

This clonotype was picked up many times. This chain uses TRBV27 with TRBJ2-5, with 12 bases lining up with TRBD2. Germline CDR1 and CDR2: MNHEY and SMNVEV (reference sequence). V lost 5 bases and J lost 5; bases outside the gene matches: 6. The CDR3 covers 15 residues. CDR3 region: CASSQTSGSRETQYF. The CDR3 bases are TGTGCCAGCAGTCAGACTAGCGGGAGTAGGGAGACCCAGTACTTC.